Given below is one T cell receptor (beta chain) in context. Its antigen is currently unknown. The record originates from a study of T cell responses to AZD1222 COVID-19 vaccine. General observations from the study: Within unmutated variant regions lay the reported targets of nearly half of spike-specific TCRs. Repertoires in all cases were sampled only once the peak T cell response had passed.

Using immunoSEQ multiplex PCR, the repertoire was profiled, and TCRdb retains in-frame clones only, with some absent. The table records about 190,000 clones, about 92% of them present only once. Between the trimmed V and J ends, which lost 2 bases and 4 bases, there was a span of 14 bases. The CDR3 spans 15 residues. The germline V gene has CDR1 SGHTA and CDR2 FQGNSA. This sequence originates from an adult in good health. The gene calls are TRBV7-2 and TRBJ1-2, with D unresolved. Here the sequenced sample was peripheral blood, taken on day 0 of AZD1222 vaccination. CDR3 protein: CASSLSPVRGYGYTF. CDR3 nucleotides: TGTGCCAGCAGCTTATCACCTGTCCGGGGCTATGGCTACACCTTC.